This record concerns one T cell receptor beta chain sequence. The data are from a study of T-cell memory formation after mild COVID-19. TCRdb reprocessed the 5' RACE reads via MiXCR and lists one record per CDR3 protein. This sample has about 360,000 distinct CDR3 sequences, with over 10% found just once. This CDR3 is built from 14 residues. CDR1 is SGHRS and CDR2 is YFSETQ in the germline V gene. V was trimmed by 3 bases and J by 2 bases, leaving 6 bases between them. The chain recombines TRBV5-1 with TRBJ2-6; D is unclear. Sequencing was carried out using PBMCs or a T cell subset sorted from them (not recorded which). The sequence was obtained from a man between 18 and 29 years old who had mild COVID-19 (a few samples of this study predate the infection). Cell type and time point are not known. CDR3 coding DNA: TGCGCCAGCAGCTCGTCCCCTGGGGCCAACGTCCTGACTTTC. Translating it yields CASSSSPGANVLTF.